This T cell receptor beta chain comes out of a study of T cells after posttransplantation cyclophosphamide. Whole-study findings and limits: TRB overlap between skin or GI tissue T cells and blood was limited.

Clones were sequenced by immunoSEQ multiplex PCR, and TCRdb holds only the in-frame ones, with some missing. Of about 66,000 clones in the sample, about 93% are singletons; the top ten hold about 3.2%. Germline lookup yields CDR1 LNHDA and CDR2 SQIVND (reference sequence). The CDR3 spans 16 residues. Trimming pared 5 bases from V and 1 base from J, leaving 15 bases between. This clone was observed a single time. Antigen unknown. The chain carries TRBV19 and TRBJ1-5; weak D call: TRBD1 (5 bases). The sample taken for sequencing was PBMCs. This clonotype originated in a woman aged 25 to 39 in good health and a related stem cell transplant donor. The CDR3 protein is CASSPVGGASNQPQHF. In DNA form, the CDR3 reads TGTGCCAGTAGTCCCGTCGGGGGTGCGAGCAATCAGCCCCAGCATTTT.